This is a list of T cell receptor beta chains from one sample in a study of Tregs in tolerant kidney transplant recipients. TCRdb's table, derived via immunoSEQ multiplex PCR, lists solely in-frame clones and lacks some. The sample has hundreds of thousands of clones, more than 65% seen once. The sequenced material came from CD4+ T cells from blood. All receptors come from a human donor in good health. Both conserved end residues are part of each CDR3. The D gene is left open where the match is weak. Expanded clones get a size class; other rows say once, few or many, or leave the size out.

V: TRBV11-2
D: NA
J: TRBJ1-3
size: NA
DNA: TGTGCCAGCAGCTTAGCTGGTGGAGAAAACACCATATATTTT
CDR3: CASSLAGGENTIYF

V: TRBV30
D: NA
J: TRBJ2-7
size: NA
DNA: TGTGCCTGGAGGGCCACCCCCTACGAGCAGTACTTC
CDR3: CAWRATPYEQYF

V: TRBV7-9
D: NA
J: TRBJ2-7
size: NA
DNA: TGTGCCAGCAGCTTTGGTCCTACATCCTACGAGCAGTACTTC
CDR3: CASSFGPTSYEQYF

V: TRBV10-3
D: NA
J: TRBJ2-1
size: NA
DNA: TGTGCCATCAGTGAGAGGAGCGGAGGATCCTACAATGAGCAGTTCTTC
CDR3: CAISERSGGSYNEQFF

V: TRBV6-1
D: NA
J: TRBJ1-1
size: NA
DNA: TGTGCCAGCACCGGGGCAGCCATGAACACTGAAGCTTTCTTT
CDR3: CASTGAAMNTEAFF

V: TRBV7-9
D: NA
J: TRBJ2-2
size: NA
DNA: TGTGCCAGCAGCTTAAGGCCTAACGGGGGGGAGCTGTTTTTT
CDR3: CASSLRPNGGELFF

V: TRBV11-3
D: TRBD1
J: TRBJ2-2
size: NA
DNA: TGTGCCAGCAGACTGGGGACAGGGGACACCGGGGAGCTGTTTTTT
CDR3: CASRLGTGDTGELFF

V: TRBV10-3
D: NA
J: TRBJ2-6
size: NA
DNA: TGTGCCATCAGTGAAGGGGGTTCTGGGGCCAACGTCCTGACTTTC
CDR3: CAISEGGSGANVLTF

V: TRBV19
D: TRBD1
J: TRBJ2-1
size: NA
DNA: TGTGCCAGTAGTTTCTACTTCGGGACAGCCTACAATGAGCAGTTCTTC
CDR3: CASSFYFGTAYNEQFF

V: TRBV30
D: TRBD1
J: TRBJ1-1
size: NA
DNA: TGTGCCTGGACCCCCCTCGGGACAGGGGAGACTGAAGCTTTCTTT
CDR3: CAWTPLGTGETEAFF

V: TRBV5-4
D: TRBD1
J: TRBJ2-7
size: many
DNA: TGTGCCAGCAGCTTGGCAGGGGGTTATCCTACCGTCTACGAGCAGTACTTC
CDR3: CASSLAGGYPTVYEQYF

V: TRBV18
D: TRBD1
J: TRBJ2-2
size: NA
DNA: TGTGCCAGCTCACCACCAACAGGGGTTACCGGGGAGCTGTTTTTT
CDR3: CASSPPTGVTGELFF

V: TRBV18
D: TRBD1
J: TRBJ1-5
size: NA
DNA: TGTGCCAGCTCGCCCGGACAGGGTAGGAATCAGCCCCAGCATTTT
CDR3: CASSPGQGRNQPQHF

V: TRBV5-1
D: TRBD2
J: TRBJ2-1
size: NA
DNA: TGCGCCAGCACCCGGACTAGCGGGAGGGATGAGCAGTTCTTC
CDR3: CASTRTSGRDEQFF

V: TRBV19
D: NA
J: TRBJ2-2
size: NA
DNA: TGTGCCACCTTCACGCCAACGGAGCAATCGAACACCGGGGAGCTGTTTTTT
CDR3: CATFTPTEQSNTGELFF

V: TRBV5-1
D: NA
J: TRBJ1-1
size: NA
DNA: TGCGCCAGCAGCCAGTCGGGGACTGGATACACTGAAGCTTTCTTT
CDR3: CASSQSGTGYTEAFF

V: TRBV6-1
D: NA
J: TRBJ2-5
size: NA
DNA: TGTGCCAGCAGTGAAGCGCTGGAGAGTAGCGTGGCGACCCAGTACTTC
CDR3: CASSEALESSVATQYF

V: TRBV11-2
D: NA
J: TRBJ1-2
size: NA
DNA: TGTGCCAGCAGCTTAGGGAATGCGTTACAGGGAGATGGCTACACCTTC
CDR3: CASSLGNALQGDGYTF

V: TRBV30
D: NA
J: TRBJ1-2
size: once
DNA: TGTGCCTGGAACGATGGCTACACCTTC
CDR3: CAWNDGYTF

V: TRBV5-6
D: NA
J: TRBJ2-7
size: NA
DNA: TGTGCCAGCAGCCCGCGGGCCTCCTACGAGCAGTACTTC
CDR3: CASSPRASYEQYF

V: TRBV19
D: TRBD1
J: TRBJ1-1
size: NA
DNA: TGTGCCAGTAATCCGACAGGGCACTCTACCGCTGAAGCTTTCTTT
CDR3: CASNPTGHSTAEAFF

V: TRBV18
D: NA
J: TRBJ1-4
size: few
DNA: TGTGCCAGCTCACCACCGTCAGGGCGTGGTGAAAAACTGTTTTTT
CDR3: CASSPPSGRGEKLFF

V: TRBV19
D: TRBD1
J: TRBJ1-2
size: NA
DNA: TGTGCCAGTAGGGACCGGGACAGGGGGGTTAATGGCTACACCTTC
CDR3: CASRDRDRGVNGYTF

V: TRBV19
D: NA
J: TRBJ1-6
size: NA
DNA: TGTGCCAGTAGTAGGAGGGTACCCGGACTAATCGAGGACTCACCCCTCCACTTT
CDR3: CASSRRVPGLIEDSPLHF

V: TRBV7-9
D: NA
J: TRBJ1-1
size: NA
DNA: TGTGCCAGCAGCTTAGTGGGGAACACTGAAGCTTTCTTT
CDR3: CASSLVGNTEAFF

V: TRBV5-4
D: NA
J: TRBJ2-5
size: NA
DNA: TGTGCCAGCAGCGTGGGCCCCCCGGAGACCCAGTACTTC
CDR3: CASSVGPPETQYF

V: TRBV5-6
D: NA
J: TRBJ2-7
size: NA
DNA: TGTGCCAGCAGCTTGGTCGGGCGGGCTAACGAGCAGTACTTC
CDR3: CASSLVGRANEQYF